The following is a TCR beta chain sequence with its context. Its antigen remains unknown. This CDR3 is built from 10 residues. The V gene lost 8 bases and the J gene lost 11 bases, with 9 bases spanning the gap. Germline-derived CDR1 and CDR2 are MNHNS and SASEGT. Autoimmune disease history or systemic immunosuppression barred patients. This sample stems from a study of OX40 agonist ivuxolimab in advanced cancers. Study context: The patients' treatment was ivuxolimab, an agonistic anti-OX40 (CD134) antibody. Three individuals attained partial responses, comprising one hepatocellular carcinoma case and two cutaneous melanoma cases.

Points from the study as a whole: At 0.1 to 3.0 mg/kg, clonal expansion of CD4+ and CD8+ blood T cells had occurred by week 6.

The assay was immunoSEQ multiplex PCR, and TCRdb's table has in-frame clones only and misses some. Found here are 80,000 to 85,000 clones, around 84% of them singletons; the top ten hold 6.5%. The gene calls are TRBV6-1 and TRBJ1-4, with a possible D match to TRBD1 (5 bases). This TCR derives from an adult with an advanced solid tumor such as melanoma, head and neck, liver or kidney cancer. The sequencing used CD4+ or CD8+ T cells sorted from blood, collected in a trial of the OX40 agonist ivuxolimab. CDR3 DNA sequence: TGTGCCAGCTATCGACAGAAACTGTTTTTT. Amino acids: CASYRQKLFF.